These 21 T cell receptor beta chains were all obtained from the same sample, sequenced in a study of graft-versus-host responses after intestinal transplantation. The starting material, graft tissue, was processed to release intraepithelial and lamina propria lymphocytes. Assay: immunoSEQ multiplex PCR; the TCRdb copy retains only in-frame clones and omits some. The table lists more than 50,000 clones, roughly nine tenths of them singletons. The sample here was ileum tissue, taken around 350 days after transplant. These receptors were obtained from a human patient who received an intestinal transplant, so some T cells may come from the graft donor.

This clone showed up just once. The chain employs TRBV5-1 and TRBJ2-3; 12 bases map to TRBD1. This CDR3 is 16 amino acids long. Trimming removed 0 bases from V and 4 bases from J; junction bases left unmatched: 3. Germline V lookup: CDR1 SGHRS, CDR2 YFSETQ. In DNA, the CDR3 is TGCGCCAGCAGCTTGGCCGGGACAGGGGGCCCAGATACGCAGTATTTT. Encoded protein: CASSLAGTGGPDTQYF.

The chain links TRBV27 to TRBJ2-2; 11 bases match TRBD2. J was trimmed by 1 base and V by 6 bases; bases with no gene match: 7. There are 17 residues in the CDR3. Germline V lookup: CDR1 MNHEY, CDR2 SMNVEV (reference sequence). CDR3 coding DNA: TGTGCCAGCAGATCTATAGCGGGAGGGGAGAACACCGGGGAGCTGTTTTTT. This codes for CASRSIAGGENTGELFF.

The chain carries TRBV4-1 and TRBJ1-4; a possible D gene is TRBD1 (5 bases). The V gene's germline CDR1 is MGHRA and CDR2 YSYEKL. Trimming removed 1 base from V and 0 bases from J, with 18 bases in between. This CDR3 is built from 19 residues. The CDR3 nucleotides are TGCGCCAGCAGCCAAGTCCGGGGGGTAGGGATTGCAACTAATGAAAAACTGTTTTTT. Translating it yields CASSQVRGVGIATNEKLFF.

The V gene is TRBV2, the J gene TRBJ2-6; D is undetermined. CDR1 is SNHLY and CDR2 is FYNNEI in the germline V gene. V was trimmed by 11 bases and J by 0 bases, leaving 14 bases between them. The CDR3 runs to 15 residues. CDR3 loop: CAGHSGISGANVLTF. As DNA, the CDR3 is TGTGCCGGCCACTCAGGTATCTCTGGGGCCAACGTCCTGACTTTC.

The J gene is TRBJ2-7, the V gene TRBV10-1, with 12 positions matching TRBD2. Looked up from germline, CDR1 is WNHNN and CDR2 is SYGVQD (reference sequence). This CDR3 contains 16 residues. V was pared by 3 bases and J by 7 bases, with 10 bases of the junction left unmatched. CDR3 amino acids: CASSEGRWTSGKEQYF. The CDR3 bases are TGCGCCAGCAGTGAAGGGAGGTGGACTAGCGGGAAGGAGCAGTACTTC.

The chain employs TRBV28 and TRBJ2-3; D gene ambiguous. The length of the CDR3 is 13 residues. With 8 bases removed from V and 4 bases from J, the gap between germline ends came to 13 bases. Germline CDR1 reads MDHEN; CDR2 reads SYDVKM. The CDR3 spells CASGLGVADTQYF. The CDR3 DNA reads as TGTGCCAGCGGGCTAGGAGTCGCAGATACGCAGTATTTT.

V is TRBV5-1 and J is TRBJ2-7; 8 positions match TRBD1. V trimming: 4 bases; J trimming: 2 bases; junction bases outside the gene matches: 8. The germline CDR1 and CDR2 sequences are SGHRS and YFSETQ. The CDR3 is 15 residues long. The CDR3 DNA reads TGCGCCAGCAGCGAGCGACAGGGGTTCCCCTACGAGCAGTACTTC. Protein product: CASSERQGFPYEQYF.

A few counts support this clone. The chain employs TRBV6-1 and TRBJ2-5; 8 bases map to TRBD1. The closer fit of TRBJ2-7 to the DNA end suggests the J call may be wrong. The CDR3 is 15 residues long. The germline gives CDR1 MNHNS, CDR2 SASEGT. The CDR3, as DNA: TGTGCCAGCAGTGAAATGCGACAGGGGATAAACGAGCAGTACTTC. Its translation: CASSEMRQGINEQYF.

This clone was found a few times. The chain joins TRBV6-5 to TRBJ2-4; 10 bases are a match to TRBD1. Germline CDR1 and CDR2: MNHEY and SVGAGI. The CDR3 is 14 amino acids. J gave up 5 bases and V 6 bases, and 4 bases lay outside the gene matches. CDR3 amino acids: CASRGDRGQNIQYF. In DNA form, the CDR3 reads TGTGCCAGCAGAGGGGACAGGGGTCAAAACATTCAGTACTTC.

The genes are TRBV5-1 and TRBJ2-1, with 9 bases that match TRBD1. This CDR3 spans 11 amino acids. Germline CDR1 SGHRS, CDR2 YFSETQ. V shed 4 bases, J shed 13 bases, and the junction held 3 bases outside the gene matches. DNA for the CDR3: TGCGCCAGCAGCGGGGACAGGGTACAGTTCTTC. Protein: CASSGDRVQFF.

This clone appeared a single time. Other DNA sequences in this specimen translate into the identical CDR3. This chain links TRBV4-1 with TRBJ2-7; D assignment may be TRBD1 or TRBD2 (5 bases each). The V gene lost 3 bases and the J gene lost 0 bases, with 9 bases spanning the gap. CDR3 size: 14 residues. Germline assignment: CDR1 MGHRA and CDR2 YSYEKL. CDR3 sequence: CASSQGRSSYEQYF. In nucleotides, the CDR3 is TGCGCCAGCAGCCAGGGACGTAGCTCCTACGAGCAGTACTTC.

The chain recombines TRBV2 with TRBJ2-5; TRBD2 matches at 10 bases. Looked up from germline, CDR1 is SNHLY and CDR2 is FYNNEI. This CDR3 contains 16 residues. Unmatched junction bases numbered 5, after V lost 0 bases and J lost 4 bases. This CDR3 is CASSEALAGVRETQYF. The CDR3 nucleotides are TGTGCCAGCAGTGAAGCTCTAGCGGGAGTTCGAGAGACCCAGTACTTC.

J is TRBJ1-1 and V is TRBV9; a weak D match, TRBD1 (5 bases). V dropped 4 bases and J dropped 4 bases, with 14 bases sitting between them. Looked up from germline, CDR1 is SGDLS and CDR2 is YYNGEE. The CDR3 spans 14 residues. The CDR3 DNA reads as TGTGCCAGCAGCCCATGGGGACGGGGCACTGAAGCTTTCTTT. As protein: CASSPWGRGTEAFF. The full variable domain, rest sourced from reference TRBV9 and TRBJ1-1, is DSGVTQTPKHLITATGQRVTLRCSPRSGDLSVYWYQQSLDQGLQFLIQYYNGEERAKGNILERFSAQQFPDLHSELNLSSLELGDSALYFCASSPWGRGTEAFFGQGTRLTVV.

This clone was recorded once. V gene TRBV9 combines with J gene TRBJ1-3; D gene ambiguous. Germline V CDR1 and CDR2: SGDLS, YYNGEE. V was clipped by 4 bases and J by 0 bases, with 8 bases between them. The CDR3 has 14 residues. The DNA for the CDR3 is TGTGCCAGCAGCCCCACCCACTCTGGAAACACCATATATTTT. Translated, it gives CASSPTHSGNTIYF.

This sequence joins TRBV6-5 and TRBJ2-7, with 10 bases fitting TRBD1. This CDR3 contains 15 residues. Trimming removed 2 bases from V and 2 bases from J; junction bases left unmatched: 3. The germline V gene encodes CDR1 MNHEY and CDR2 SVGAGI. Here the CDR3 DNA reads TGTGCCAGCAGTTACAAAGGGACAGGGGCCTACGAGCAGTACTTC. It yields the protein CASSYKGTGAYEQYF.

This clone was found once. Other nucleotide sequences from this sample produce the same CDR3. The J gene is TRBJ1-3, the V gene TRBV28, with D perhaps TRBD1 (6 bases). The CDR3 sequence is 15 residues long. Trimming took 2 bases from V and 4 from J, leaving 12 bases between them. Per germline, CDR1 MDHEN and CDR2 SYDVKM. This CDR3 reads CASSLKGVGGNTIYF. The CDR3 DNA sequence: TGTGCCAGCAGTTTAAAGGGGGTGGGGGGAAACACCATATATTTT.

V and J are TRBV7-3 and TRBJ2-1; possible D gene TRBD2, 6 bases. This CDR3 region has 14 residues. The germline V gene has CDR1 SGHTA and CDR2 FQGTGA. V was cut by 3 bases and J by 4 bases, with 10 bases left in between. The CDR3 region has the DNA TGTGCCAGCAGCTTGGGTAGCGGTTACAATGAGCAGTTCTTC. Its protein product is CASSLGSGYNEQFF.

The gene calls are TRBV4-1 and TRBJ2-1; D is possibly TRBD1 or TRBD2 (5 bases each). V dropped 1 base and J dropped 0 bases, with 7 bases sitting between them. Looked up from germline, CDR1 is MGHRA and CDR2 is YSYEKL. The CDR3 spans 15 residues. The CDR3 sequence is CASSQAGSSYNEQFF. CDR3 in DNA: TGCGCCAGCAGCCAAGCAGGGAGCTCCTACAATGAGCAGTTCTTC.

The chain uses TRBV10-2 and TRBJ2-3; 10 bases are a match to TRBD2. V trimming: 7 bases; J trimming: 2 bases; junction bases outside the gene matches: 6. This CDR3 contains 15 residues. From germline, CDR1 is WSHSY and CDR2 SAAADI. The CDR3 DNA follows: TGCGCCAGCATAGCGGGGGGAATCGACACAGATACGCAGTATTTT. Amino acids: CASIAGGIDTDTQYF.

The rearrangement uses TRBV4-1 and TRBJ2-1, with a possible D match to TRBD2 (5 bases). V was trimmed by 0 bases and J by 0 bases, leaving 9 bases between them. Germline CDR1 reads MGHRA; CDR2 reads YSYEKL. This CDR3 comprises 16 residues. The DNA for the CDR3 is TGCGCCAGCAGCCAAGATAGAGGGAACTCCTACAATGAGCAGTTCTTC. This sequence encodes CASSQDRGNSYNEQFF.

The V call is TRBV2, the J call TRBJ1-5; D perhaps matches TRBD1 (6 bases). Per the germline V gene, CDR1 is SNHLY and CDR2 is FYNNEI. This CDR3 is 14 amino acids long. The V end was cut by 5 bases, the J end by 4 bases, with 12 bases between. The CDR3 spells CASSPRTVNQPQHF. The CDR3 DNA sequence: TGTGCCAGCAGTCCTAGGACAGTTAATCAGCCCCAGCATTTT.